The present T cell receptor (beta chain) was sequenced within a study of T cell changes during pregnancy in multiple sclerosis. The CDR3 sequence is 11 residues long. Per the germline V gene, CDR1 is DFQATT and CDR2 is SNEGSKA (reference sequence). V gave up 8 bases and J gave up 4 bases, with 9 bases separating them. Here immunoSEQ multiplex PCR was the method, and the copy in TCRdb shows in-frame clones only, minus some. The data show about 42,000 clones, with more than 85% seen just once and roughly 0.5% held by the top ten. This clonotype originated in a female donor in good health, enrolled as a control in a pregnancy study. This specimen was CD4+ T cells from peripheral blood mononuclear cells, taken in the second trimester of pregnancy. The genes are TRBV20-1 and TRBJ2-1; perhaps TRBD2 as D (5 bases). The CDR3 sequence is CSPTRYNEQFF. The CDR3 DNA follows: TGCAGTCCAACTAGATACAATGAGCAGTTCTTC.